The sequence of this TCR beta chain was determined in a study of vaccination effects on CD4 cells after COVID-19. Study results and caveats: The study got few convalescent patients and did not collect any early post-infection timepoints. Long after vaccination, the clones induced by infection and by vaccine shrank markedly in size.

For this clone: Its cognate antigen is unknown.

TCRdb's table, derived via immunoSEQ multiplex PCR, lists solely in-frame clones and lacks some. There are 13,000 to 15,000 clones in the sample; about three quarters occur only once, and under 20% lies in the top ten. The ends were cut back, 1 base at V and 7 bases at J, with 10 bases in the middle. The CDR3 sequence is 13 residues long. CDR1 and CDR2 from the germline V gene are MNHEY and SVGAGI. With the ViraFEST assay, the study expanded antigen-specific CD4+ T cells using viral peptide pools, then sequenced them. Culture lasted about ten days before CD4+ T cell isolation. A PCR test confirmed that the person had SARS-CoV-2 infection between March and December 2020. The participants, recipients of two vaccine doses, got either BNT162b2 or mRNA-1273. Roughly 2.1 million PBMC were seeded per well and grown in the presence of roughly 9.3 IU/ml IL-2 and about 10 ug/ml peptides.

This clonotype was sampled from a human donor who had a prior SARS-CoV-2 infection. The rearrangement links TRBV6-5 to TRBJ1-1, with unresolved D. Specimen: CD4+ T cells from PBMCs cultured with SARS-CoV-2 spike peptides, collected after COVID-19 vaccination. The CDR3 region is CASSYFGRGEAFF. CDR3 coding DNA: TGTGCCAGCAGTTACTTCGGACGGGGTGAAGCTTTCTTT.